This T cell receptor (beta chain) comes out of a study of T cells after posttransplantation cyclophosphamide. General study findings and limits: Tissue-infiltrating T cells from skin or gut overlapped little with blood T cells. Donor-recipient repertoire similarity was low at 1-2 months, rising over year one. After PTCy, TRB diversity resembled that of CNI/methotrexate controls.

Deletions cut 0 bases from V and 3 bases from J, with 10 bases between. This CDR3 is 14 amino acids long. Germline CDR1 and CDR2: SGHRS and YFSETQ. Cyclophosphamide on days +3 and +4 followed busulfan-fludarabine conditioning and a marrow graft. Comments on this clone: The antigen is undetermined.

Libraries were prepared by immunoSEQ multiplex PCR; TCRdb keeps only in-frame clonotypes and omits some of them. The sample has about 7,800 clones; about nine tenths are singletons. This clonotype originated in a female patient in her 50s who received an allogeneic stem cell transplant from a related donor, was CMV-positive, and had no GVHD. Certain T cells may be donor cells from the graft. The chain combines TRBV5-1 with TRBJ2-7; D is undetermined. Here the sequenced sample was CD4+ T cells sorted from blood, taken 1,300 to 1,500 days after allogeneic stem cell transplant with posttransplant cyclophosphamide. Here the CDR3 DNA reads TGCGCCAGCAGCTTGGAATTTCAGAACTACGAGCAGTACTTC. Its translation is CASSLEFQNYEQYF.